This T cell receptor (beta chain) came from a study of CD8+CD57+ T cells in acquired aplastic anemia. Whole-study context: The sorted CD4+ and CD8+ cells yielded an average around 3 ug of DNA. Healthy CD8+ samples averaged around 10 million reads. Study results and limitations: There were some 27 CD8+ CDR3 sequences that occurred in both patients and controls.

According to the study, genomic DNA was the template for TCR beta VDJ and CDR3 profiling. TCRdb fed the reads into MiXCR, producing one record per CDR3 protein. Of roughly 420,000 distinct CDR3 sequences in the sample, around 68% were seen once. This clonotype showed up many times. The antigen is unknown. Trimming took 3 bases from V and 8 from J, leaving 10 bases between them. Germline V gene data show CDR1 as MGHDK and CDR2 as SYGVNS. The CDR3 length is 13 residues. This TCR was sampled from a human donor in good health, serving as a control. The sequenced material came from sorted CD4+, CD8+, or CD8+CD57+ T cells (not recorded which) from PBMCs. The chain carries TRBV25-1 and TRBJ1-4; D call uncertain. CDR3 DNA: TGTGCCAGCAGTGATCTTGAGCGGGAAAAACTGTTTTTT. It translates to CASSDLEREKLFF.